Below are 30 T cell receptor beta chains sequenced from a single sample in a study of human T cells and chemical hapten exposure. Noted time point: pre-sensitization, week 0. The treatment here: therapeutic diphenylcyclopropenone sensitization with weekly scalp DPC. TCRdb processed the RACE reads anew with MiXCR; each CDR3 protein has one entry. The repertoire holds around 250,000 distinct CDR3 sequences, with 8.6% as singletons. The material sequenced was whole blood, taken in connection with sensitization to the hapten diphenylcyclopropenone (DPC). All receptors come from a middle-aged woman with alopecia areata. Some clones in this sample may be carry-over from other donors' samples.

This clonotype has more than one count but fewer than ten. The rearrangement joins TRBV29-1 to TRBJ1-1; the match to TRBD1 covers 7 bases. V gave up 4 bases and J gave up 4 bases; unmatched junction bases: 15. The CDR3 loop spans 16 amino acids. CDR1 and CDR2 from the germline V gene are SQVTM and ANQGSEA. The CDR3 loop reads CSVGQGVMAVSTEAFF. The CDR3 nucleotides read TGCAGCGTTGGGCAGGGGGTTATGGCGGTCTCCACTGAAGCTTTCTTT.

This clonotype was counted between two and nine times. The V gene is TRBV27, the J gene TRBJ2-5; unclear D gene. This CDR3 has 15 residues. V lost 5 bases and J lost 0, with 13 bases in between. Germline V lookup: CDR1 MNHEY, CDR2 SMNVEV (reference sequence). In nucleotides, the CDR3 is TGTGCCAGCAGTGCGACCGCTACTAACCAAGAGACCCAGTACTTC. This gives the protein CASSATATNQETQYF.

The genes are TRBV10-3 and TRBJ1-2; TRBD1 is a possible D gene (6 bases). The CDR3 length is 14 residues. The germline V gene has CDR1 ENHRY and CDR2 SYGVKD. Trimming pared 2 bases from V and 4 bases from J, leaving 11 bases between. The CDR3 reads CAISEPQGFYGYTF. CDR3 sequence (DNA): TGTGCCATCAGTGAGCCACAGGGTTTCTATGGCTACACCTTC.

The gene calls are TRBV28 and TRBJ2-7; D is undetermined. V dropped 10 bases and J dropped 6 bases, with 19 bases sitting between them. CDR3 size: 13 residues. Germline lookup yields CDR1 MDHEN and CDR2 SYDVKM. CDR3 DNA: TGTGCCACCCAGGAAGGCGTTCCCCTCGAGCAGTACTTC. Protein: CATQEGVPLEQYF.

This clonotype was seen ten or more times. This sequence joins TRBV29-1 and TRBJ2-3; maybe TRBD2 (7 bases). This CDR3 is 14 amino acids long. CDR1 is SQVTM, CDR2 ANQGSEA, per germline. Between the trimmed V and J ends, which lost 7 bases and 1 base, there was a span of 15 bases. CDR3 amino acids: CSAGGLAGTDTQYF. CDR3 sequence (DNA): TGCAGCGCCGGGGGGCTAGCGGGCACAGATACGCAGTATTTT.

The sample holds a few counts of this clonotype. This chain links TRBV15 with TRBJ2-1; D uncertain. The germline V and J ends were trimmed by 1 base and 1 base, with 11 bases remaining between them. This CDR3 is built from 16 residues. CDR1 is LNHNV and CDR2 is YYDKDF in the germline V gene (reference sequence). CDR3 in DNA: TGTGCCACCAGCAGAGGGGCATATAGTTCCTACAATGAGCAGTTCTTC. As protein: CATSRGAYSSYNEQFF. The complete variable domain, with remaining parts taken from reference TRBV15 and TRBJ2-1, reads DAMVIQNPRYQVTQFGKPVTLSCSQTLNHNVMYWYQQKSSQAPKLLFHYYDKDFNNEADTPDNFQSRRPNTSFCFLDIRSPGLGDTAMYLCATSRGAYSSYNEQFFGPGTRLTVL.

This clonotype has a handful of counts. The rearrangement uses TRBV14 and TRBJ2-3; perhaps D is TRBD1 or TRBD2 (6 bases each). Germline assignment: CDR1 SGHDN and CDR2 FVKESK. Trimming left V 5 bases short and J 6 bases short, with 21 bases between. This CDR3 has 16 amino acids. The CDR3 here is CASSSGGSAVLDTQYF. The CDR3 region has the DNA TGTGCCAGCAGCTCCGGGGGCTCGGCGGTCCTCGATACGCAGTATTTT.

This clonotype was observed many times. The chain joins TRBV4-3 to TRBJ1-1, with unresolved D. The CDR3 is made up of 14 amino acids. The V and J ends lost 1 base and 3 bases respectively, with 9 bases between them. In germline, CDR1 is LGHNA, CDR2 YSLEER. The CDR3, as DNA: TGCGCCAGCAGCCAAGTCCATGGGGACACTGAAGCTTTCTTT. Its protein is CASSQVHGDTEAFF.

This rearrangement joins TRBV20-1 to TRBJ2-3; 9 bases are a match to TRBD2. CDR1 is DFQATT and CDR2 is SNEGSKA in the germline V gene (reference sequence). Trimming cost V 0 bases and J 6 bases; bases outside gene matches: 10. This CDR3 comprises 16 residues. CDR3 protein: CSAREGLREGPDTQYF. The CDR3 nucleotides are TGCAGTGCTAGAGAGGGTCTGCGGGAGGGACCGGATACGCAGTATTTT.

This clonotype was detected ten times or more. The chain links TRBV5-1 to TRBJ2-7, with D possibly being TRBD2 (7 bases). The germline V and J ends were trimmed by 5 bases and 3 bases, with 15 bases remaining between them. Germline V gives CDR1 SGHRS, CDR2 YFSETQ. The CDR3 has 14 residues. As DNA, the CDR3 is TGCGCCAGCAGGGCGGGCGGGGGCCTCTACGAGCAGTACTTC. This gives the protein CASRAGGGLYEQYF.

V is TRBV7-9 and J is TRBJ1-6; 7 bases align to TRBD1. The CDR3 length is 15 residues. CDR1 and CDR2 (germline): SEHNR, FQNEAQ (reference sequence). The V gene end was trimmed by 7 bases and the J gene end by 4 bases; junction bases not matched to a gene: 7. The CDR3 loop is CASTLTGQYNSPLHF. CDR3 nucleotide sequence: TGTGCCAGCACCCTCACGGGACAGTATAATTCACCCCTCCACTTT.

A few counts support this clonotype. The chain is built from TRBV28 and TRBJ2-1; unclear D gene. Germline CDR1 reads MDHEN; CDR2 reads SYDVKM. V was pared by 9 bases and J by 8 bases, with 8 bases between. The CDR3 spans 10 residues. CDR3 in amino acids: CASGSHEQFF. The CDR3, as DNA: TGTGCCAGTGGAAGCCATGAGCAGTTCTTC. Full variable domain (remainder filled in from reference TRBV28 and TRBJ2-1): DVKVTQSSRYLVKRTGEKVFLECVQDMDHENMFWYRQDPGLGLRLIYFSYDVKMKEKGDIPEGYSVSREKKERFSLILESASTNQTSMYLCASGSHEQFFGPGTRLTVL.

This sequence joins TRBV3-1 and TRBJ2-2; 8 nucleotides match TRBD2. The CDR3 consists of 17 residues. The ends lost 6 bases at V and 0 bases at J; junction bases unmatched: 9. Germline values: CDR1 LGHDT, CDR2 YNNKEL (reference sequence). In DNA form, the CDR3 reads TGTGCCAGCAGTCCGGGACTAGTCACTGCGAACACCGGGGAGCTGTTTTTT. Encoded protein: CASSPGLVTANTGELFF.

This clonotype was seen more than once but under ten times. The rearrangement joins TRBV6-5 to TRBJ2-7, with D possibly matching TRBD1 (5 bases). The CDR3 spans 14 residues. V dropped 8 bases and J dropped 0 bases, with 14 bases sitting between them. Per germline, CDR1 MNHEY and CDR2 SVGAGI. The CDR3 loop reads CASLPRQSSYEQYF. The CDR3 nucleotides read TGTGCCAGCCTCCCGAGACAGAGCTCCTACGAGCAGTACTTC.

This clonotype was counted between two and nine times. The gene calls are TRBV12-3 or TRBV12-4 and TRBJ1-6; TRBD1 is a possible D gene (5 bases). This CDR3 has 15 amino acids. Deletions cut 2 bases from V and 2 bases from J, with 7 bases between. In nucleotides, the CDR3 is TGTGCCAGCAGTTTACGGGGGACCTATAATTCACCCCTCCACTTT. Translating gives CASSLRGTYNSPLHF.

This clonotype turned up a few times. The CDR3 loop reads CASSTRTSGSETQYF. CDR3 coding DNA: TGTGCCAGCAGCACGCGGACTAGCGGGAGTGAGACCCAGTACTTC. V and J are TRBV7-9 and TRBJ2-5, with TRBD2 matching over 13 bases. Losses at the gene ends were 5 bases for V and 5 bases for J; bases not matched to a gene: 5. Looked up from germline, CDR1 is SEHNR and CDR2 is FQNEAQ (reference sequence). This CDR3 has 15 residues.

This clonotype was detected many times. The chain carries TRBV11-2 and TRBJ2-1; 9 nucleotides agree with TRBD2. The V segment lost 1 base and the J segment 3 bases; nucleotides outside the gene matches: 1. CDR3 length equals 15 residues. Germline-derived CDR1 and CDR2 are SGHAT and FQNNGV. Here the CDR3 DNA reads TGTGCCAGCAGCTTAGTTAGCGGGAGCTACAATGAGCAGTTCTTC. This encodes CASSLVSGSYNEQFF.

This clonotype was recorded a few times. CDR3: CASGTGSVSGNTIYF. CDR3 in DNA: TGTGCCAGCGGGACCGGGAGCGTCTCTGGAAACACCATATATTTT. This chain joins TRBV28 and TRBJ1-3; possibly TRBD1 for D (5 bases). This CDR3 comprises 15 residues. V lost 8 bases and J 0 bases, leaving 14 bases between the germline ends. The germline CDR1 and CDR2 sequences are MDHEN and SYDVKM.

The V and J genes are TRBV2 and TRBJ1-4; 8 bases match TRBD1. Germline lookup yields CDR1 SNHLY and CDR2 FYNNEI. The CDR3 sequence is 13 residues long. V trimming: 8 bases; J trimming: 8 bases; junction bases outside the gene matches: 7. CDR3 region: CASPGGSGEKLFF. The CDR3 bases are TGTGCCAGCCCAGGGGGCTCTGGGGAAAAACTGTTTTTT. The full variable domain, in which reference TRBV2 and TRBJ1-4 provide the parts outside the CDR3, is EPEVTQTPSHQVTQMGQEVILRCVPISNHLYFYWYRQILGQKVEFLVSFYNNEISEKSEIFDDQFSVERPDGSNFTLKIRSTKLEDSAMYFCASPGGSGEKLFFGSGTQLSVL.

The chain employs TRBV5-1 and TRBJ2-7; 11 bases map to TRBD2. The CDR3 is 15 amino acids. V was pared by 4 bases and J by 3 bases, with 6 bases of the junction left unmatched. From germline, CDR1 is SGHRS and CDR2 YFSETQ. CDR3 nucleotide sequence: TGCGCCAGCAGCATAGCGGGAGGGCTATTCTACGAGCAGTACTTC. Its translation is CASSIAGGLFYEQYF.

This clonotype has only a few counts. This chain connects TRBV6-2 or TRBV6-3 to TRBJ2-1; D call uncertain. CDR3 length equals 15 residues. The ends were cut back, 6 bases at V and 8 bases at J, with 20 bases in the middle. Germline V CDR1 and CDR2: MNHEY, SVGEGT. This CDR3 is CASSLPTALRDEQFF. For the CDR3, the DNA is TGTGCCAGCAGCCTACCCACGGCGCTACGCGATGAGCAGTTCTTC.

In this sample, this clonotype turned up a few times. The chain recombines TRBV7-2 with TRBJ1-1; D not certain. CDR1 is SGHTA and CDR2 is FQGNSA in the germline V gene. Deletions cut 10 bases from V and 1 base from J, with 19 bases between. The CDR3 totals 15 residues. In nucleotides, the CDR3 is TGTGCCATCACTCCTCCCGGACGGGCGAACACTGAAGCTTTCTTT. Amino acids: CAITPPGRANTEAFF.

This clonotype was observed a few times. V is TRBV5-1 and J is TRBJ1-5; perhaps TRBD1 as D (6 bases). Trimming stripped 3 bases from V and 3 bases from J, with 16 bases between. There are 16 residues in the CDR3. Germline CDR1 and CDR2: SGHRS and YFSETQ. The CDR3 here is CASSSGSGGSNQPQHF. CDR3 DNA sequence: TGCGCCAGCAGCTCAGGTTCTGGGGGCTCCAATCAGCCCCAGCATTTT.

This clonotype was counted between two and nine times. The chain uses TRBV5-5 and TRBJ1-4, with D possibly matching TRBD1 (5 bases). V was cut by 0 bases and J by 4 bases, with 13 bases left in between. The length of the CDR3 is 16 residues. Germline V gene lookup returns CDR1 SGHKS and CDR2 YYEKEE (reference sequence). CDR3 loop: CASSLDLRGGNEKLFF. The CDR3 region has the DNA TGTGCCAGCAGCTTGGACCTTCGTGGGGGTAATGAAAAACTGTTTTTT.

The chain couples TRBV6-5 to TRBJ2-7, with a possible D match to TRBD2 (5 bases). Per the germline V gene, CDR1 is MNHEY and CDR2 is SVGAGI. The V end was cut by 5 bases, the J end by 3 bases, with 8 bases between. This CDR3 is 12 amino acids long. This CDR3 reads CASSNGVYEQYF. CDR3 coding DNA: TGTGCCAGCAGTAACGGGGTCTACGAGCAGTACTTC.

This clonotype showed up just a few times. The chain is built from TRBV7-6 and TRBJ2-4; 12 nucleotides agree with TRBD2. This CDR3 is built from 19 residues. After removal of 2 bases from V and 5 bases from J, the junction contained 13 bases not matched to a gene. Germline CDR1 reads SGHVS; CDR2 reads FNYEAQ. The CDR3 loop is CASSLRLAGGPSIENIQYF. The CDR3 DNA reads as TGTGCCAGCAGCTTACGCCTAGCGGGAGGGCCGTCCATCGAAAACATTCAGTACTTC.

This clonotype was counted many times. V and J are TRBV7-2 and TRBJ1-5; 8 bases map to TRBD1. CDR1 is SGHTA, CDR2 FQGNSA, per germline. The CDR3 loop spans 13 amino acids. V was clipped by 6 bases and J by 6 bases; unmatched bases: 4. CDR3 coding DNA: TGTGCCAGCAGTTTAACAGGGGGTCAGCCCCAGCATTTT. This codes for CASSLTGGQPQHF.

The chain links TRBV18 to TRBJ1-1; the match to TRBD1 covers 8 bases. V trimming: 7 bases; J trimming: 1 base; junction bases outside the gene matches: 5. Per the germline V gene, CDR1 is KGHSH and CDR2 is LQKENI. The CDR3 has 14 residues. The CDR3: CASYAGTGNTEAFF. The CDR3 region has the DNA TGTGCCAGCTATGCTGGGACAGGGAACACTGAAGCTTTCTTT.

This clonotype was seen repeatedly, ten times or more. V is TRBV28 and J is TRBJ1-4, with 9 bases that match TRBD1. V was clipped by 5 bases and J by 6 bases; unmatched bases: 7. CDR3 length: 15 amino acids. The germline gives CDR1 MDHEN, CDR2 SYDVKM. The CDR3 region is CASSPYRGRDEKLFF. The CDR3 DNA reads TGTGCCAGCAGTCCCTACAGGGGGCGCGATGAAAAACTGTTTTTT.

This sequence joins TRBV12-3 or TRBV12-4 and TRBJ1-6; D is possibly TRBD1 (6 bases). The V and J ends lost 6 bases and 10 bases respectively, with 13 bases between them. The CDR3 covers 13 residues. CDR3 DNA sequence: TGTGCCAGCAGCCACGGGGGGCCCTCACCCCTCCACTTT. This encodes CASSHGGPSPLHF.